This T cell receptor beta chain is from a study of graft-versus-host responses after intestinal transplantation. CDR3 size: 15 residues. The V end lost 1 base, the J end lost 6 bases, and 16 bases lay between the germline ends. Germline values: CDR1 SGHTA, CDR2 FQGNSA. Using immunoSEQ multiplex PCR, the repertoire was profiled, and TCRdb retains in-frame clones only, with some absent. The repertoire consists of around 100,000 clones, with around 90% occurring once and the leading ten covering about 0.25%. Concerning this clone itself: The antigen is unknown.

The origin of this receptor is a human donor who was the organ donor for an intestinal transplant. The chain couples TRBV7-2 to TRBJ2-7, with D possibly TRBD2 on 6 matching bases. The sample here was unstimulated CD4+ T cells sorted from spleen or lymph node cells, taken before transplant. CDR3 sequence (DNA): TGTGCCAGCAGCTTAGGGGGAACGGGGGAGCCCGAGCAGTACTTC. Protein product: CASSLGGTGEPEQYF.